This passage covers 10 T cell receptor beta chains from one sample sequenced in a study of shared clonotypes between healthy human individuals. The naive CD8 subset, CD45RO-negative cells positively selected for CCR7, excluded terminally differentiated effector memory CD45RA+ cells. Some clones are missing from TCRdb's copy, which holds only in-frame ones; the method was immunoSEQ multiplex PCR. The sample carries about 2.1 million clones, around 95% recorded once. The source material was naive CD8+ T cells from PBMCs. These receptors were obtained from a man aged 18 to 29 in good health. Some clones in this sample may be carry-over from other donors' samples.

The V call is TRBV28, the J call TRBJ1-2, with D maybe TRBD1 (5 bases). CDR3 length: 15 amino acids. Trimming pared 8 bases from V and 1 base from J, leaving 17 bases between. The germline V gene has CDR1 MDHEN and CDR2 SYDVKM. The CDR3 region has the DNA TGTGCCAGCGGATTCGGGGGGACCATTAACTATGGCTACACCTTC. This gives the protein CASGFGGTINYGYTF.

The genes are TRBV29-1 and TRBJ2-2; D may be TRBD1 (6 bases). The V gene lost 8 bases and the J gene lost 3 bases, with 10 bases spanning the gap. The CDR3 consists of 12 residues. The V gene's germline CDR1 is SQVTM and CDR2 ANQGSEA. The CDR3, as DNA: TGCAGCTCGACAGGCCACACCGGGGAGCTGTTTTTT. It encodes CSSTGHTGELFF.

For the CDR3, the DNA is TGTGCCATCAGTGAGCCGATAGGAGGGCGGGCTGAAGCTTTCTTT. This codes for CAISEPIGGRAEAFF. J is TRBJ1-1 and V is TRBV10-3; D is unclear. CDR1 and CDR2 (germline): ENHRY, SYGVKD. The CDR3 totals 15 residues. The ends were cut back, 2 bases at V and 6 bases at J, with 16 bases in the middle.

V gene TRBV5-1 combines with J gene TRBJ2-1; 7 bases align to TRBD1. This CDR3 spans 15 amino acids. Germline CDR1 and CDR2: SGHRS and YFSETQ. The trim removed 3 bases at V and 2 bases at J, leaving 5 bases unmatched. The CDR3 coding sequence is TGCGCCAGCAGCTCGGCCCAGGGGGCCTACAATGAGCAGTTCTTC. Translated, it gives CASSSAQGAYNEQFF.

The chain uses TRBV4-1 and TRBJ2-1, with no clear D. The germline V gene encodes CDR1 MGHRA and CDR2 YSYEKL. Trimming removed 2 bases at V and 5 bases at J, with 16 bases between. This CDR3 is built from 16 residues. DNA of the CDR3: TGCGCCAGCAGCCAATTGGGCCTCATATCGGACAATGAGCAGTTCTTC. This translates into CASSQLGLISDNEQFF.

V usage is TRBV6-5 and J usage is TRBJ1-2; D is unclear. The length of the CDR3 is 12 residues. V shed 5 bases and J shed 4 bases, with 8 bases lying between them. CDR1 and CDR2 (germline): MNHEY, SVGAGI. The CDR3 reads CASSRWGYGYTF. Written as DNA, the CDR3 is TGTGCCAGCAGTCGTTGGGGCTATGGCTACACCTTC.

The chain links TRBV4-3 to TRBJ2-3; 9 positions match TRBD2. Germline values: CDR1 LGHNA, CDR2 YSLEER. The CDR3 consists of 16 residues. J was trimmed by 6 bases and V by 0 bases; bases with no gene match: 7. The CDR3 sequence is CASSQDASGVLDTQYF. In nucleotides, the CDR3 is TGCGCCAGCAGCCAAGATGCTAGCGGGGTCCTGGATACGCAGTATTTT.

This chain joins TRBV7-2 and TRBJ1-1; the match to TRBD1 covers 9 bases. Per germline, CDR1 SGHTA and CDR2 FQGNSA. V lost 4 bases, J lost 0 bases, and 9 bases stayed unmatched. The length of the CDR3 is 17 residues. CDR3 bases: TGTGCCAGCAGCTCCCCCCCGGGACAGGGTTTGAACACTGAAGCTTTCTTT. Translated, it gives CASSSPPGQGLNTEAFF. Combining the CDR3 with reference TRBV7-2 and TRBJ1-1 gives the whole variable domain GAGVSQSPSNKVTEKGKDVELRCDPISGHTALYWYRQSLGQGLEFLIYFQGNSAPDKSGLPSDRFSAERTGGSVSTLTIQRTQQEDSAVYLCASSSPPGQGLNTEAFFGQGTRLTVV.

This clone was recorded only once. DNA of the CDR3: TGTGCCAGCAGTGAGCCGAACACCGGGGAGCTGTTTTTT. Amino acids: CASSEPNTGELFF. The chain has TRBV27 and TRBJ2-2; D remains unclear. V was pared by 5 bases and J by 0 bases, with 4 bases between. The CDR3 totals 13 residues. The germline gives CDR1 MNHEY, CDR2 SMNVEV (reference sequence).

V is TRBV27 and J is TRBJ1-5; D may be TRBD1 (5 bases). Germline CDR1 reads MNHEY; CDR2 reads SMNVEV (reference sequence). Trimming pared 3 bases from V and 6 bases from J, leaving 9 bases between. The CDR3 consists of 13 residues. CDR3: CASSLGEGQPQHF. CDR3 bases: TGTGCCAGCAGTTTGGGGGAAGGTCAGCCCCAGCATTTT.